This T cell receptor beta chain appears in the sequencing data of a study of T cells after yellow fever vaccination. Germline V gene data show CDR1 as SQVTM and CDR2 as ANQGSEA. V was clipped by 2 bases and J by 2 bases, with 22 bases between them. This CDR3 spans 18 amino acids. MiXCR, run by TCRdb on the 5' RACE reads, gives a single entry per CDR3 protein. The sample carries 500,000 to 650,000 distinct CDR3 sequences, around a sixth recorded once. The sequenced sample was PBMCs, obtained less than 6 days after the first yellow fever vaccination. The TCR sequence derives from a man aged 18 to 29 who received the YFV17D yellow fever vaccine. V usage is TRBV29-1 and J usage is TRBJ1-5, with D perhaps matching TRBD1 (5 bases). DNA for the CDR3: TGCAGCGTTGAATGGGGCAGGTGGAAGGGAAGCGGCAATCAGCCCCAGCATTTT. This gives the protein CSVEWGRWKGSGNQPQHF.